This passage covers 7 T cell receptor beta chains from one sample sequenced in a study of blood T cell repertoires in COVID-19. Sequenced by immunoSEQ multiplex PCR; TCRdb stores in-frame clones only, minus some. The repertoire holds 200,000 to 300,000 clones, with about nine tenths as singletons. The sample consisted of peripheral blood. These receptors came from a man aged 30 to 45 with COVID-19, enrolled during active disease.

V usage is TRBV10-2 and J usage is TRBJ1-1; the D is unclear. The CDR3 has 14 residues. V was shortened by 8 bases and J by 2 bases, with 15 bases between the two germline ends. The V gene's germline CDR1 is WSHSY and CDR2 SAAADI. Here the CDR3 reads CASGLRAGNTEAFF. CDR3 sequence (DNA): TGCGCCAGCGGATTGAGGGCAGGTAACACTGAAGCTTTCTTT.

The chain has TRBV18 and TRBJ1-3; tentative D call: TRBD1 (6 bases). With 2 bases removed from V and 2 bases from J, the gap between germline ends came to 10 bases. The CDR3 spans 15 residues. Per germline, CDR1 KGHSH and CDR2 LQKENI. The CDR3 protein is CASSPMTGAGNTIYF. The CDR3 DNA reads TGTGCCAGCTCACCAATGACAGGAGCTGGAAACACCATATATTTT.

V usage is TRBV19 and J usage is TRBJ1-1; D remains ambiguous. Germline CDR1 reads LNHDA; CDR2 reads SQIVND (reference sequence). The CDR3 is made up of 13 amino acids. V lost 0 bases to trimming and J lost 1 base, with 3 bases between them. CDR3 loop: CASSIERNTEAFF. Here the CDR3 DNA reads TGTGCCAGTAGTATAGAGCGGAACACTGAAGCTTTCTTT.

The chain couples TRBV7-2 to TRBJ1-6; TRBD1 aligns across 9 bases. The V and J ends lost 3 bases and 7 bases, in that order; junction bases with no gene match: 13. CDR1 is SGHTA, CDR2 FQGNSA, per germline. This CDR3 is 18 amino acids long. The CDR3 region has the DNA TGTGCCAGCAGCTTGAACAAGGGACAGGGTTTAAGGAATTCACCCCTCCACTTT. This translates into CASSLNKGQGLRNSPLHF. The variable domain in full, completed from reference TRBV7-2 and TRBJ1-6, reads GAGVSQSPSNKVTEKGKDVELRCDPISGHTALYWYRQSLGQGLEFLIYFQGNSAPDKSGLPSDRFSAERTGGSVSTLTIQRTQQEDSAVYLCASSLNKGQGLRNSPLHFGNGTRLTVT.

The chain is built from TRBV5-1 and TRBJ1-2; D remains unclear. Looked up from germline, CDR1 is SGHRS and CDR2 is YFSETQ. Trimming removed 0 bases from V and 2 bases from J, with 11 bases in between. This CDR3 has 15 amino acids. CDR3 sequence (DNA): TGCGCCAGCAGCTTGGGGGCTCGGCCCAACTATGGCTACACCTTC. It is translated as CASSLGARPNYGYTF.

The chain employs TRBV3-1 (or the pseudogene TRBV3-2) and TRBJ2-3; D remains ambiguous. Germline values: CDR1 LGHDT, CDR2 YNNKEL (reference sequence). The CDR3 totals 17 residues. Trimming pared 1 base from V and 6 bases from J, leaving 20 bases between. The CDR3 nucleotides read TGTGCCAGCAGCCAAGGGCGGCCATCTCGAGACGGCGATACGCAGTATTTT. Protein sequence: CASSQGRPSRDGDTQYF.

The rearrangement joins TRBV6-5 to TRBJ1-1; D is uncertain. The V gene's germline CDR1 is MNHEY and CDR2 SVGAGI. This CDR3 comprises 13 residues. The ends were cut back, 3 bases at V and 6 bases at J, with 11 bases in the middle. The CDR3 is CASSYTGGAEAFF. CDR3 coding DNA: TGTGCCAGCAGTTATACGGGTGGAGCTGAAGCTTTCTTT.